Shown below are 21 T cell receptor beta chains from a single sample sequenced in a study of blood T cell repertoires in COVID-19 (dated by TCRdb to the early 2020s). Libraries came from the immunoSEQ multiplex PCR assay. This is the immuneACCESS table as TCRdb keeps it, with only in-frame sequences that have V and J called. A part of the clones is gone; compared with another copy, unresolved V genes explain less than half, and the rest is unexplained. This sample comprises around 200,000 clones, less than 90% of them detected only once. The ten largest clones represent approximately 1.1% of the sample. The specimen was peripheral blood. These receptors all stem from a man in his thirties or forties with acute or convalescent COVID-19.

Only one count was recorded for this clone. This sequence joins TRBV30 and TRBJ2-7; perhaps TRBD2 as D (5 bases). Germline V gives CDR1 GTSNPN, CDR2 SVGIG (reference sequence). The length of the CDR3 is 15 residues. The ends were cut back, 2 bases at V and 1 base at J, with 15 bases in the middle. Here the CDR3 reads CAWSQSWSGSYEQYF. The DNA of the CDR3 is TGTGCCTGGAGTCAGTCTTGGTCGGGATCCTACGAGCAGTACTTC. Drawing the rest from reference TRBV30 and TRBJ2-7, the complete variable domain is SQTIHQWPATLVQPVGSPLSLECTVEGTSNPNLYWYRQAAGRGLQLLFYSVGIGQISSEVPQNLSASRPQDRQFILSSKKLLLSDSGFYLCAWSQSWSGSYEQYFGPGTRLTVT.

This chain links TRBV19 with TRBJ1-5; tentatively, D is TRBD1 (5 bases). Germline CDR1 is LNHDA and CDR2 is SQIVND (reference sequence). Deletions cut 6 bases from V and 3 bases from J, with 9 bases between. The CDR3 sequence is 13 residues long. CDR3 in DNA: TGTGCCAGTAGCGACAGCTACAATCAGCCCCAGCATTTT. It translates to CASSDSYNQPQHF.

This chain connects TRBV27 to TRBJ2-3; 9 bases are shared with TRBD2. This CDR3 is built from 21 residues. CDR1 MNHEY and CDR2 SMNVEV come from the germline V gene (reference sequence). Trimming cost V 6 bases and J 0 bases; bases outside gene matches: 22. The CDR3 is CASSNIRGYTSGLTSTDTQYF. CDR3 nucleotides: TGTGCCAGCAGCAATATACGCGGTTATACTAGCGGGCTAACTAGCACAGATACGCAGTATTTT.

The CDR3 bases are TGTGCCAGTAGTCCAGGACAGGTCCCCCCCTACGAGCAGTACTTC. It specifies CASSPGQVPPYEQYF. The V and J genes are TRBV19 and TRBJ2-7; TRBD1 matches 7 bases. The CDR3 consists of 15 residues. J lost 2 bases, V lost 5 bases, and 9 bases had no gene match. CDR1 and CDR2 from the germline V gene are LNHDA and SQIVND (reference sequence).

The chain is built from TRBV6-5 and TRBJ1-2; D is undetermined. The CDR3 is made up of 14 amino acids. Germline lookup yields CDR1 MNHEY and CDR2 SVGAGI. Trimming removed 0 bases from V and 2 bases from J, with 7 bases in between. The CDR3, as DNA: TGTGCCAGCAGTTACTCGGAGGGAAACTATGGCTACACCTTC. Encoded protein: CASSYSEGNYGYTF.

The rearrangement uses TRBV25-1 and TRBJ1-2; D is perhaps TRBD1 (6 bases). V was clipped by 2 bases and J by 6 bases, with 13 bases between them. CDR3 size: 14 residues. Per the germline V gene, CDR1 is MGHDK and CDR2 is SYGVNS. The CDR3: CASSETGQTHGYTF. As DNA, the CDR3 is TGTGCCAGCAGTGAAACAGGACAGACCCATGGCTACACCTTC.

The chain carries TRBV7-2 and TRBJ1-2, with D possibly TRBD1 on 5 matching bases. The ends were cut back, 3 bases at V and 4 bases at J, with 12 bases in the middle. The CDR3 has 14 residues. The germline V gene encodes CDR1 SGHTA and CDR2 FQGNSA. The DNA for the CDR3 is TGTGCCAGCAGCTTCACGGGGGTGATCTATGGCTACACCTTC. This gives the protein CASSFTGVIYGYTF.

This clone was recorded once. V is TRBV6-5 and J is TRBJ1-3; weak D call: TRBD1 (6 bases). The germline V gene has CDR1 MNHEY and CDR2 SVGAGI. Trimming left V 8 bases short and J 2 bases short, with 16 bases between. The CDR3 contains 15 residues. CDR3 in DNA: TGTGCCAGCCAGGGGCTTGGACAGACTGGAAACACCATATATTTT. It yields the protein CASQGLGQTGNTIYF.

V gene TRBV18 combines with J gene TRBJ2-7; TRBD1 matches at 11 bases. The germline CDR1 and CDR2 sequences are KGHSH and LQKENI. V gave up 4 bases and J gave up 3 bases; unmatched junction bases: 5. CDR3 size: 15 residues. CDR3 coding DNA: TGTGCCAGCTCACAACCGGGACAGGGGGTCTACGAGCAGTACTTC. It yields the protein CASSQPGQGVYEQYF.

The chain links TRBV19 to TRBJ2-5; a weak D match, TRBD2 (6 bases). V lost 5 bases, J lost 5 bases, and 18 bases lay in between. The CDR3 consists of 15 residues. Looked up from germline, CDR1 is LNHDA and CDR2 is SQIVND (reference sequence). CDR3 protein: CASSGSGVTWETQYF. The CDR3, as DNA: TGTGCCAGTAGTGGCTCGGGGGTTACCTGGGAGACCCAGTACTTC. Filled out from reference TRBV19 and TRBJ2-5, the complete variable domain reads DGGITQSPKYLFRKEGQNVTLSCEQNLNHDAMYWYRQDPGQGLRLIYYSQIVNDFQKGDIAEGYSVSREKKESFPLTVTSAQKNPTAFYLCASSGSGVTWETQYFGPGTRLLVL.

The chain has TRBV6-5 and TRBJ2-7, with 8 bases aligning to TRBD2. Per the germline V gene, CDR1 is MNHEY and CDR2 is SVGAGI. The CDR3 sequence is 12 residues long. Trimming removed 6 bases from V and 2 bases from J; junction bases left unmatched: 0. The CDR3 region has the DNA TGTGCCAGCAGACTAGCGGCCTACGAGCAGTACTTC. Amino acid sequence: CASRLAAYEQYF.

This chain links TRBV3-1 (or the pseudogene TRBV3-2) with TRBJ2-7, with 11 bases lining up with TRBD1. The V gene's germline CDR1 is LGHDT and CDR2 YNNKEL (reference sequence). CDR3 length: 15 residues. Trimming removed 1 base from V and 7 bases from J; junction bases left unmatched: 6. The CDR3 loop is CASSQVGTGGKEQYF. The CDR3 DNA reads TGTGCCAGCAGCCAAGTCGGGACAGGGGGGAAAGAGCAGTACTTC.

This clone appeared once. The genes are TRBV7-9 and TRBJ2-7, with TRBD1 matching over 10 bases. CDR3 length equals 16 residues. Unmatched junction bases numbered 9, after V lost 1 base and J lost 6 bases. Germline V gene data show CDR1 as SEHNR and CDR2 as FQNEAQ (reference sequence). The CDR3 here is CASSLDAGQGRGEQYF. CDR3 nucleotide sequence: TGTGCCAGCAGCTTAGATGCGGGACAGGGGAGGGGCGAGCAGTACTTC.

J is TRBJ1-2 and V is TRBV19; no reliable D call. V dropped 3 bases and J dropped 7 bases, with 6 bases sitting between them. The germline V gene has CDR1 LNHDA and CDR2 SQIVND (reference sequence). The CDR3 loop spans 11 amino acids. The CDR3 here is CASSIWAGYTF. The CDR3 DNA reads as TGTGCCAGTAGTATTTGGGCTGGCTACACCTTC.

This sequence joins TRBV6-1 and TRBJ1-1, with TRBD1 identical over 7 bases. The CDR3 runs 12 residues. Germline V lookup: CDR1 MNHNS, CDR2 SASEGT. Germline trimming cut 5 bases from V and 6 bases from J; bases unmatched to any gene: 3. Here the CDR3 reads CASSRTGAEAFF. The CDR3 nucleotides read TGTGCCAGCAGTCGGACAGGTGCTGAAGCTTTCTTT.

The chain employs TRBV18 and TRBJ2-2, with 9 positions matching TRBD1. Per germline, CDR1 KGHSH and CDR2 LQKENI. V shed 4 bases, J shed 6 bases, and the junction held 6 bases outside the gene matches. This CDR3 is 15 amino acids long. Here the CDR3 reads CASSRPGQGAGELFF. For the CDR3, the DNA is TGTGCCAGCTCACGGCCGGGACAGGGCGCCGGGGAGCTGTTTTTT.

The chain is built from TRBV6-2 or TRBV6-3 and TRBJ2-5, with 9 bases fitting TRBD2. CDR3 length equals 15 residues. CDR1 is MNHEY, CDR2 SVGEGT, per germline. After removal of 6 bases from V and 4 bases from J, the junction contained 9 bases not matched to a gene. This CDR3 reads CASSEPAGGGETQYF. In DNA, the CDR3 is TGTGCCAGCAGCGAACCTGCGGGAGGGGGAGAGACCCAGTACTTC.

J is TRBJ1-1 and V is TRBV4-1, with TRBD1 matching 7 bases. Unmatched junction bases numbered 10, after V lost 1 base and J lost 5 bases. This CDR3 comprises 16 residues. Germline lookup yields CDR1 MGHRA and CDR2 YSYEKL. Here the CDR3 reads CASSQGPRGRGTEAFF. Here the CDR3 DNA reads TGCGCCAGCAGCCAAGGACCAAGGGGGCGAGGGACTGAAGCTTTCTTT.

This clone was counted only a few times. The rearrangement joins TRBV20-1 to TRBJ1-6; no firm D call. V shed 3 bases and J shed 7 bases, with 7 bases lying between them. CDR3 size: 12 residues. CDR1 DFQATT and CDR2 SNEGSKA come from the germline V gene (reference sequence). As DNA, the CDR3 is TGCAGTGCTAGTTCGGGGAATTCACCCCTCCACTTT. Translation: CSASSGNSPLHF.

The chain links TRBV5-1 to TRBJ2-7; tentative D call: TRBD2 (6 bases). The CDR3 sequence is 16 residues long. Trimming cost V 0 bases and J 2 bases, with 15 bases left between them. CDR1 is SGHRS and CDR2 is YFSETQ in the germline V gene. CDR3 DNA sequence: TGCGCCAGCAGCTTGGGCTGGGGGGATCGGGCCTACGAGCAGTACTTC. Translated, it gives CASSLGWGDRAYEQYF.

The chain carries TRBV30 and TRBJ2-7; D uncertain. CDR1 GTSNPN and CDR2 SVGIG come from the germline V gene (reference sequence). Trimming stripped 0 bases from V and 3 bases from J, with 6 bases between. This CDR3 region has 12 residues. CDR3: CAWSVYYYEQYF. CDR3 bases: TGTGCCTGGAGTGTATACTACTACGAGCAGTACTTC.